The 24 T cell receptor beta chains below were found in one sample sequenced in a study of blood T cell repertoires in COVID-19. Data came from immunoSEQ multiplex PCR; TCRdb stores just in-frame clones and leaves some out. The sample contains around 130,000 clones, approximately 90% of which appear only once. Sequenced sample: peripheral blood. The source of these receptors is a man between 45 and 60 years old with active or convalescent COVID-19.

The CDR3 DNA reads TGTGCCAGCAGCCTGCGTAGCGGGTCTTACAATGAGCAGTTCTTC. Its translation: CASSLRSGSYNEQFF. The J gene is TRBJ2-1, the V gene TRBV5-4; 7 bases fit TRBD2. The CDR3 is 15 amino acids. The V and J ends lost 4 bases and 4 bases, in that order; junction bases with no gene match: 8. In germline, CDR1 is SGHNT, CDR2 YYREEE (reference sequence).

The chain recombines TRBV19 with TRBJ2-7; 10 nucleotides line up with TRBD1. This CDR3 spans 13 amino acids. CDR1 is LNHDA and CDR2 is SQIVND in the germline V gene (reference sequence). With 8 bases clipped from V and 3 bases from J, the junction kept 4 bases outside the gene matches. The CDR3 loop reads CASGRDRGYEQYF. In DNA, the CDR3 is TGTGCCAGTGGCCGGGACAGGGGCTACGAGCAGTACTTC. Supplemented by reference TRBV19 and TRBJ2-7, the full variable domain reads DGGITQSPKYLFRKEGQNVTLSCEQNLNHDAMYWYRQDPGQGLRLIYYSQIVNDFQKGDIAEGYSVSREKKESFPLTVTSAQKNPTAFYLCASGRDRGYEQYFGPGTRLTVT.

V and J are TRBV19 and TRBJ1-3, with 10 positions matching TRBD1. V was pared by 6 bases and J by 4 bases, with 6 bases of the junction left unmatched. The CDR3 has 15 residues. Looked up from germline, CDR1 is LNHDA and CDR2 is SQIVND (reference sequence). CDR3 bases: TGTGCCAGTAGCTCCGGGACAGGGGCGGGAAACACCATATATTTT. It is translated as CASSSGTGAGNTIYF.

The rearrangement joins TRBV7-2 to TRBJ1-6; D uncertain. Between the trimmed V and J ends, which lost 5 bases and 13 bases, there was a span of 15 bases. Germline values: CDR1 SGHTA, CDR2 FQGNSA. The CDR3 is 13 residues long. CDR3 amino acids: CASSTFSEVPLHF. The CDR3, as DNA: TGTGCCAGCAGCACATTTTCCGAGGTGCCCCTCCACTTT.

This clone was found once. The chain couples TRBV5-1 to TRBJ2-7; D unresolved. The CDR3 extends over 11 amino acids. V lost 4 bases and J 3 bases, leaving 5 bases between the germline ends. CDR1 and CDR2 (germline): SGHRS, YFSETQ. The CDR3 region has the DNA TGCGCCAGCAGCCAAAACTACGAGCAGTACTTC. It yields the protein CASSQNYEQYF.

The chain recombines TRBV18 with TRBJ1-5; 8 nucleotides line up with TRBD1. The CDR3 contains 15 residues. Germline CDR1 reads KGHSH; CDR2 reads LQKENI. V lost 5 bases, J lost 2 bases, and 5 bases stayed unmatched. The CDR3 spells CASSDQGAGNQPQHF. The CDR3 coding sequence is TGTGCCAGCTCAGATCAGGGGGCCGGCAATCAGCCCCAGCATTTT.

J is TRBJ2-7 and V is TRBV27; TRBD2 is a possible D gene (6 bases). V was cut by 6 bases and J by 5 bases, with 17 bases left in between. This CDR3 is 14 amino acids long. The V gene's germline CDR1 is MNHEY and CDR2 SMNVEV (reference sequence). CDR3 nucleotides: TGTGCCAGCAGCCCTCGACGGACGGGGGACGAGCAGTACTTC. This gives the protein CASSPRRTGDEQYF.

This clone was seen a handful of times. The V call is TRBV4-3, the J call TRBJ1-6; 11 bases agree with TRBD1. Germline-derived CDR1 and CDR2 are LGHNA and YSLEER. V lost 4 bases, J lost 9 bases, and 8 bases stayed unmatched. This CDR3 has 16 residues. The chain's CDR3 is CASSPSGTGGFSPLHF. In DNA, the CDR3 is TGCGCCAGCAGCCCATCCGGGACAGGGGGTTTTTCACCCCTCCACTTT.

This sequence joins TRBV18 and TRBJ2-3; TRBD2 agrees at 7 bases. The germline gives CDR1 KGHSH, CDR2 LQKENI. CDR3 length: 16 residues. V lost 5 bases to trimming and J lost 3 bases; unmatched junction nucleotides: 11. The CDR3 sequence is CASSSLGEGQTDTQYF. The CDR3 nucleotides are TGTGCCAGCTCATCTCTGGGGGAGGGCCAAACAGATACGCAGTATTTT.

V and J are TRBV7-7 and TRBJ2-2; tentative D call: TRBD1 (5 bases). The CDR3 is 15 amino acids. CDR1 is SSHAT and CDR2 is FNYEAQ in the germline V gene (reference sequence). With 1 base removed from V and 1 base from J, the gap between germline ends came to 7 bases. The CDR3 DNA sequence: TGTGCCAGCAGCTTAGGGGGCCTGAACACCGGGGAGCTGTTTTTT. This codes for CASSLGGLNTGELFF.

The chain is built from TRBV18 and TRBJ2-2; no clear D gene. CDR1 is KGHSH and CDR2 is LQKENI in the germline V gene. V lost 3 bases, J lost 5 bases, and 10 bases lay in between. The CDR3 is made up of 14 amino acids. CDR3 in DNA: TGTGCCAGCTCACCTCAACAAATTACCGGGGAGCTGTTTTTT. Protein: CASSPQQITGELFF.

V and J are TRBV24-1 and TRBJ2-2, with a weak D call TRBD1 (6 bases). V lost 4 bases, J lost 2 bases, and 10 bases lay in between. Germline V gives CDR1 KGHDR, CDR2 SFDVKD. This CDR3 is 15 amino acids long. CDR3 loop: CATSETDRNTGELFF. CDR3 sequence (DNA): TGTGCCACCAGTGAAACGGACAGAAACACCGGGGAGCTGTTTTTT.

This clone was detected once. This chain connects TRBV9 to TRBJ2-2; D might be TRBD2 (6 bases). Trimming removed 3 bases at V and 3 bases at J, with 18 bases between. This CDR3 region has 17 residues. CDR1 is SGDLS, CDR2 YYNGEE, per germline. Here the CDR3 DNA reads TGTGCCAGCAGCGGGATCGGCGGGGCAGAGTACACCGGGGAGCTGTTTTTT. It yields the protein CASSGIGGAEYTGELFF.

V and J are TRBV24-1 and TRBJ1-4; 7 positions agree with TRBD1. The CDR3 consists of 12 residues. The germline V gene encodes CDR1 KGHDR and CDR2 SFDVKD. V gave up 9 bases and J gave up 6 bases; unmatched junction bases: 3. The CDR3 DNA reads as TGTGCCACCGCCCAGGGGGATGAAAAACTGTTTTTT. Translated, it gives CATAQGDEKLFF.

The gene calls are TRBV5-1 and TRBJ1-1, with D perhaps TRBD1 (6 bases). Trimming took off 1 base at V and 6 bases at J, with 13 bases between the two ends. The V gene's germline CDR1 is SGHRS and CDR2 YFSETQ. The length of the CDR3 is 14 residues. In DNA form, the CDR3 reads TGCGCCAGCAGCTTGATTAGGGGGAAGTCTGAAGCTTTCTTT. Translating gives CASSLIRGKSEAFF.

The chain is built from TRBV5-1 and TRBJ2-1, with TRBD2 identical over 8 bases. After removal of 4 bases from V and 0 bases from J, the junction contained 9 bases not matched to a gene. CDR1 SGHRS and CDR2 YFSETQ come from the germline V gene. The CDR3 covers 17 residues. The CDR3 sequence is CASSPLTSGSSYNEQFF. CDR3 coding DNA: TGCGCCAGCAGCCCGCTTACGAGCGGGAGCTCCTACAATGAGCAGTTCTTC. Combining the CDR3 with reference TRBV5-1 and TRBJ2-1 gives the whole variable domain KAGVTQTPRYLIKTRGQQVTLSCSPISGHRSVSWYQQTPGQGLQFLFEYFSETQRNKGNFPGRFSGRQFSNSRSEMNVSTLELGDSALYLCASSPLTSGSSYNEQFFGPGTRLTVL.

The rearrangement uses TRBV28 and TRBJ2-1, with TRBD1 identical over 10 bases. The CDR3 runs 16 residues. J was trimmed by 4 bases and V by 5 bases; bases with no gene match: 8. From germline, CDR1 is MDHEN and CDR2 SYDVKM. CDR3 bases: TGTGCCAGCAGTCCGCCGACAGGGGGCTTATACAATGAGCAGTTCTTC. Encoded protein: CASSPPTGGLYNEQFF.

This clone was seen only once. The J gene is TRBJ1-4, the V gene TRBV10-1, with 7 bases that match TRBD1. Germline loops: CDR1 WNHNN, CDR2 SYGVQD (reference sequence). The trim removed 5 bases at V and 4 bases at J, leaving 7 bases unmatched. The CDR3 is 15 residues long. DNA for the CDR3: TGCGCCAGCAGTAACAGAAGGGGGCTTAATGAAAAACTGTTTTTT. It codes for CASSNRRGLNEKLFF.

This CDR3 is CAIQTSGDTNEQFF. CDR3 DNA sequence: TGTGCCATCCAGACTAGCGGAGACACAAATGAGCAGTTCTTC. The chain joins TRBV10-3 to TRBJ2-1; 9 positions match TRBD2. CDR1 is ENHRY and CDR2 is SYGVKD in the germline V gene. This CDR3 is 14 amino acids long. V dropped 8 bases and J dropped 7; count of bases not matched to a gene: 9.

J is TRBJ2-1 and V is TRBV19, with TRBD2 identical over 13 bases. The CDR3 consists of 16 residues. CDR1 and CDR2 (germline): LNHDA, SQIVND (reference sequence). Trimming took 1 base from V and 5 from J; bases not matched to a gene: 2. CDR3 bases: TGTGCCAGTAGTATAGGCGGGACTAGCGGGAACAATGAGCAGTTCTTC. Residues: CASSIGGTSGNNEQFF.

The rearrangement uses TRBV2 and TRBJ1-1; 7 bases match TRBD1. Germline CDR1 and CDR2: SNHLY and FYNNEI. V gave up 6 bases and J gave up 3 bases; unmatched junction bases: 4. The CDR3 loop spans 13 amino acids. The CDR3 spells CASSEGQYTEAFF. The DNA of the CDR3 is TGTGCCAGCAGCGAGGGACAGTACACTGAAGCTTTCTTT.

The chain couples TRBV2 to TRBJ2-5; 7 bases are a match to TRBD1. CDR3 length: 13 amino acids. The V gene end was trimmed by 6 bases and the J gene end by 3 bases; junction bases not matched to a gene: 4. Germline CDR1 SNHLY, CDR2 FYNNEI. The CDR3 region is CASSWDSKETQYF. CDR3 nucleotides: TGTGCCAGCAGCTGGGACAGTAAAGAGACCCAGTACTTC.

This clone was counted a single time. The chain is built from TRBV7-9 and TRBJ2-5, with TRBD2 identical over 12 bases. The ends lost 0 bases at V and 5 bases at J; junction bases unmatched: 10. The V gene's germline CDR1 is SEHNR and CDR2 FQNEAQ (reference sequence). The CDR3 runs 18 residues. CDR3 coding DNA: TGTGCCAGCAGCTTAGCGCTATCGACTAGCGGGGGAGGCGAGACCCAGTACTTC. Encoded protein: CASSLALSTSGGGETQYF. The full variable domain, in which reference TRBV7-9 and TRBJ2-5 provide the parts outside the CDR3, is DTGVSQNPRHKITKRGQNVTFRCDPISEHNRLYWYRQTLGQGPEFLTYFQNEAQLEKSRLLSDRFSAERPKGSFSTLEIQRTEQGDSAMYLCASSLALSTSGGGETQYFGPGTRLLVL.

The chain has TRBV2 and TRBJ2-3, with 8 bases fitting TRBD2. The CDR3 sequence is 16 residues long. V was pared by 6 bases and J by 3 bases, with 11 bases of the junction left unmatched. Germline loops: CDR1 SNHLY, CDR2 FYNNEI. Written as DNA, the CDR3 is TGTGCCAGCAGCCACCGGGGGGGCCTCATAACAGATACGCAGTATTTT. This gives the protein CASSHRGGLITDTQYF.